This is a list of T cell receptor beta chains from one sample in a study of blood T cell repertoires in COVID-19. Sequenced by immunoSEQ multiplex PCR; TCRdb stores in-frame clones only, minus some. The sample records approximately 69,000 clones, around 79% being singletons. The sample comprised peripheral blood. Receptor source: a man aged 55 to 70 with acute or convalescent COVID-19. CDR3s include the opening cysteine and the closing phenylalanine or tryptophan. Fields, in order: clone size, V gene, J gene, D gene, CDR3 DNA, CDR3 protein. The D gene is left open where the match is weak. The size field is filled for only some rows; it gives once, few, many or a size class.

clone size: .
V gene: TRBV7-2
J gene: TRBJ2-2
D gene: .
CDR3 DNA: TGTGCCAGCAGCCCATACGAGGCCATGGACACCGGGGAGCTGTTTTTT
CDR3 protein: CASSPYEAMDTGELFF

clone size: .
V gene: TRBV4-3
J gene: TRBJ2-2
D gene: .
CDR3 DNA: TGCGCCAGCAGCCCAGCCGGGGGGAACACCGGGGAGCTGTTTTTT
CDR3 protein: CASSPAGGNTGELFF

clone size: .
V gene: TRBV7-2
J gene: TRBJ1-1
D gene: .
CDR3 DNA: TGTGCCAGCAGCTCCCCTCTCCCGAACACTGAAGCTTTCTTT
CDR3 protein: CASSSPLPNTEAFF

clone size: .
V gene: TRBV7-2
J gene: TRBJ1-1
D gene: .
CDR3 DNA: TGTGCCAGCAGCTCGTTCCGGGGTGGGAACACTGAAGCTTTCTTT
CDR3 protein: CASSSFRGGNTEAFF

clone size: .
V gene: TRBV5-4
J gene: TRBJ2-1
D gene: TRBD2
CDR3 DNA: TGTGCCAGCAGCTTCCGACTAGCGGGGGGCAATGAGCAGTTCTTC
CDR3 protein: CASSFRLAGGNEQFF

clone size: .
V gene: TRBV7-2
J gene: TRBJ2-3
D gene: .
CDR3 DNA: TGTGCCAGCAGCCCGGCACGGGGGGCCTCAGATACGCAGTATTTT
CDR3 protein: CASSPARGASDTQYF

clone size: few
V gene: TRBV7-9
J gene: TRBJ2-1
D gene: .
CDR3 DNA: TGTGCCAGCAGCCTAGCACGGGAGCAGTTCTTC
CDR3 protein: CASSLAREQFF

clone size: .
V gene: TRBV18
J gene: TRBJ1-1
D gene: .
CDR3 DNA: TGTGCCAGCTCACCCGGGATGAACACTGAAGCTTTCTTT
CDR3 protein: CASSPGMNTEAFF

clone size: .
V gene: TRBV18
J gene: TRBJ1-3
D gene: TRBD1
CDR3 DNA: TGTGCCAGCTCGAAAACGGGACAGGGGGCTGGAAACACCATATATTTT
CDR3 protein: CASSKTGQGAGNTIYF

clone size: .
V gene: TRBV7-2
J gene: TRBJ1-1
D gene: .
CDR3 DNA: TGTGCCAGCAGCCACCCCAGGGGTACTGAAGCTTTCTTT
CDR3 protein: CASSHPRGTEAFF

clone size: .
V gene: TRBV29-1
J gene: TRBJ1-5
D gene: TRBD1
CDR3 DNA: TGCAGCGTGGGACAGTATAGCAATCAGCCCCAGCATTTT
CDR3 protein: CSVGQYSNQPQHF

clone size: .
V gene: TRBV7-8
J gene: TRBJ1-2
D gene: .
CDR3 DNA: TGTGCCAGCAGCCCATCCCGGGAGTTATTAGGCTACACCTTC
CDR3 protein: CASSPSRELLGYTF

clone size: .
V gene: TRBV5-4
J gene: TRBJ2-5
D gene: .
CDR3 DNA: TGTGCCAGCAGCTTGGATCGGCAAGAGACCCAGTACTTC
CDR3 protein: CASSLDRQETQYF